What follows are 32 T cell receptor beta chains derived from one specimen sequenced in a study of blood T cell repertoires in COVID-19. The repertoire was sequenced with immunoSEQ multiplex PCR; TCRdb's copy has only in-frame clones and lacks some. The sample records 130,000 or so clones, more than 75% being singletons. Sequenced material: peripheral blood. These receptors all stem from a human donor in a cohort sampled during active COVID-19.

The chain couples TRBV2 to TRBJ1-1; D is undetermined. The V gene lost 5 bases and the J gene lost 4 bases, with 17 bases spanning the gap. The CDR3 loop spans 15 amino acids. Looked up from germline, CDR1 is SNHLY and CDR2 is FYNNEI. The CDR3 coding sequence is TGTGCCAGCAGTTTGGTTTTGGACGGAGGCACTGAAGCTTTCTTT. This encodes CASSLVLDGGTEAFF. Full variable domain (missing parts from reference TRBV2 and TRBJ1-1): EPEVTQTPSHQVTQMGQEVILRCVPISNHLYFYWYRQILGQKVEFLVSFYNNEISEKSEIFDDQFSVERPDGSNFTLKIRSTKLEDSAMYFCASSLVLDGGTEAFFGQGTRLTVV.

This chain links TRBV18 with TRBJ2-5; maybe TRBD2 (6 bases). This CDR3 contains 15 residues. Germline assignment: CDR1 KGHSH and CDR2 LQKENI. V was shortened by 3 bases and J by 3 bases, with 14 bases between the two germline ends. CDR3 DNA: TGTGCCAGCTCACCCGAACCGGGAGCCGAAGAGACCCAGTACTTC. Translation: CASSPEPGAEETQYF.

This clone was counted once. V gene TRBV5-6 combines with J gene TRBJ1-3, with D hard to call. Germline V gene lookup returns CDR1 SGHDT and CDR2 YYEEEE. The CDR3 contains 15 residues. V was pared by 0 bases and J by 9 bases, with 16 bases between. The CDR3 sequence is CASSLVGLDESTIYF. The CDR3, as DNA: TGTGCCAGCAGCTTGGTGGGTCTAGATGAGAGCACCATATATTTT. Complete variable domain (other parts from reference TRBV5-6 and TRBJ1-3): DAGVTQSPTHLIKTRGQQVTLRCSPKSGHDTVSWYQQALGQGPQFIFQYYEEEERQRGNFPDRFSGHQFPNYSSELNVNALLLGDSALYLCASSLVGLDESTIYFGEGSWLTVV.

This chain joins TRBV21-1 and TRBJ1-3; the table's D call, TRBD1, has no DNA check behind it. TRBV21-1 is a listed pseudogene. This CDR3 comprises 16 residues. CDR3 region: CASSSRRRGHGNTIYF. The CDR3 DNA sequence: TGTGCCAGCAGCTCCAGGCGCAGGGGGCATGGAAACACCATATATTTT.

The rearrangement uses TRBV5-1 and TRBJ2-1; possibly TRBD2 for D (5 bases). Germline values: CDR1 SGHRS, CDR2 YFSETQ. The CDR3 loop spans 15 amino acids. Between the trimmed V and J ends, which lost 4 bases and 4 bases, there was a span of 15 bases. CDR3 sequence reads: CASSVSLAHYNEQFF. The CDR3, as DNA: TGCGCCAGCAGCGTGAGTCTAGCACATTACAATGAGCAGTTCTTC.

The V gene is TRBV6-5, the J gene TRBJ2-7; TRBD1 is a possible D gene (6 bases). Germline V gene sequence: CDR1 MNHEY, CDR2 SVGAGI. This CDR3 region has 13 residues. V was pared by 6 bases and J by 4 bases, with 13 bases between. CDR3 amino acids: CASSPGQNYEQYF. For the CDR3, the DNA is TGTGCCAGCAGCCCAGGACAGAATTACGAGCAGTACTTC.

The V gene is TRBV4-1, the J gene TRBJ2-1; tentative D call: TRBD1 (5 bases). This CDR3 is 16 amino acids long. The V gene lost 0 bases and the J gene lost 8 bases, with 17 bases spanning the gap. The V gene's germline CDR1 is MGHRA and CDR2 YSYEKL. The chain's CDR3 is CASSQEETVPFYEQFF. The DNA of the CDR3 is TGCGCCAGCAGCCAAGAAGAGACAGTGCCGTTTTATGAGCAGTTCTTC.

V gene TRBV9 combines with J gene TRBJ2-3, with TRBD1 as a possible D gene (5 bases). V lost 0 bases, J lost 6 bases, and 11 bases lay in between. This CDR3 spans 14 amino acids. CDR1 and CDR2 (germline): SGDLS, YYNGEE. The CDR3 here is CASSVGGARDTQYF. In nucleotides, the CDR3 is TGTGCCAGCAGCGTAGGTGGGGCCAGGGATACGCAGTATTTT.

V is TRBV6-5 and J is TRBJ2-3; perhaps TRBD2 as D (5 bases). Germline CDR1 reads MNHEY; CDR2 reads SVGAGI. The V and J ends lost 0 bases and 6 bases respectively, with 7 bases between them. The CDR3 extends over 13 amino acids. The CDR3 nucleotides read TGTGCCAGCAGTTACTCTTGGAGGGATACGCAGTATTTT. This codes for CASSYSWRDTQYF.

The chain is built from TRBV28 and TRBJ2-1, with TRBD2 identical over 8 bases. The germline gives CDR1 MDHEN, CDR2 SYDVKM. After removal of 7 bases from V and 0 bases from J, the junction contained 5 bases not matched to a gene. This CDR3 region has 15 residues. The CDR3 region has the DNA TGTGCCAGCACCCTAACTAGCGGCTCCTACAATGAGCAGTTCTTC. It encodes CASTLTSGSYNEQFF.

Relative to its sample, this clone is medium-sized. This chain uses TRBV11-2 with TRBJ1-1; D is perhaps TRBD1 (6 bases). The V gene lost 1 base and the J gene lost 4 bases, with 16 bases spanning the gap. From germline, CDR1 is SGHAT and CDR2 FQNNGV. The CDR3 runs 16 residues. The CDR3 reads CASSLAVGGESTEAFF. The CDR3 DNA reads TGTGCCAGCAGCTTAGCTGTAGGGGGGGAGAGCACTGAAGCTTTCTTT.

This chain joins TRBV27 and TRBJ1-2; D might be TRBD1 (5 bases). CDR1 is MNHEY, CDR2 SMNVEV, per germline (reference sequence). Trimming removed 6 bases at V and 0 bases at J, with 17 bases between. The CDR3 spans 16 residues. The CDR3 is CASSHGADSANYGYTF. In DNA form, the CDR3 reads TGTGCCAGCAGCCACGGAGCCGACAGCGCTAACTATGGCTACACCTTC.

This clone was observed once. This chain joins TRBV5-6 and TRBJ1-1, with D unresolved. The CDR3 runs to 13 residues. With 3 bases removed from V and 4 bases from J, the gap between germline ends came to 10 bases. From germline, CDR1 is SGHDT and CDR2 YYEEEE. CDR3 sequence: CASSYQVATEAFF. In nucleotides, the CDR3 is TGTGCCAGCAGCTATCAGGTGGCCACTGAAGCTTTCTTT.

The gene calls are TRBV19 and TRBJ1-4, with a tentative D call TRBD1 (5 bases). The length of the CDR3 is 16 residues. CDR1 is LNHDA and CDR2 is SQIVND in the germline V gene (reference sequence). Trimming took 3 bases from V and 8 from J, leaving 19 bases between them. The CDR3 sequence: CASSIPGARRGEKLFF. The CDR3 region has the DNA TGTGCCAGTAGTATCCCTGGGGCCCGGAGGGGAGAAAAACTGTTTTTT.

This chain joins TRBV2 and TRBJ1-6; D unclear. Trimming pared 0 bases from V and 9 bases from J, leaving 6 bases between. This CDR3 region has 13 residues. Germline loops: CDR1 SNHLY, CDR2 FYNNEI. CDR3 amino acids: CASSEALGSPLHF. The CDR3 DNA reads TGTGCCAGCAGTGAAGCGCTAGGTTCACCCCTCCACTTT.

This chain uses TRBV7-2 with TRBJ2-1, with D perhaps TRBD2 (5 bases). Germline values: CDR1 SGHTA, CDR2 FQGNSA. This CDR3 spans 14 amino acids. The V end was cut by 2 bases, the J end by 7 bases, with 12 bases between. The DNA for the CDR3 is TGTGCCAGCAGCTTAATGGACTCGGGGAATGAGCAGTTCTTC. Translating it yields CASSLMDSGNEQFF. The full variable domain, completed using reference TRBV7-2 and TRBJ2-1, is GAGVSQSPSNKVTEKGKDVELRCDPISGHTALYWYRQSLGQGLEFLIYFQGNSAPDKSGLPSDRFSAERTGGSVSTLTIQRTQQEDSAVYLCASSLMDSGNEQFFGPGTRLTVL.

This chain connects TRBV4-2 to TRBJ2-1, with D possibly matching TRBD1 (6 bases). This CDR3 comprises 20 residues. The ends were cut back, 1 base at V and 0 bases at J, with 22 bases in the middle. Germline CDR1 and CDR2: LGHNA and YNFKEQ. For the CDR3, the DNA is TGTGCCAGCAGCCAAGCAGGCAGGGGAAGAACCGCTCCCTCCTACAATGAGCAGTTCTTC. Protein sequence: CASSQAGRGRTAPSYNEQFF.

The chain couples TRBV4-1 to TRBJ2-7; 7 nucleotides align to TRBD1. The CDR3 is 14 residues long. The junction had 7 bases not matched to a gene; V was cut back by 3 bases and J by 5 bases. In germline, CDR1 is MGHRA, CDR2 YSYEKL. Written as DNA, the CDR3 is TGCGCCAGCAGCCAGCTCCCCGACAGGGACGAGCAGTACTTC. This codes for CASSQLPDRDEQYF.

The chain couples TRBV5-6 to TRBJ2-2, with a weak D call TRBD2 (5 bases). This CDR3 spans 17 amino acids. From germline, CDR1 is SGHDT and CDR2 YYEEEE. V dropped 0 bases and J dropped 5 bases, with 17 bases sitting between them. The CDR3 nucleotides read TGTGCCAGCAGCTTGGCCAAAACTACCCCGGGGACCGGGGAGCTGTTTTTT. Its protein is CASSLAKTTPGTGELFF. Drawing the rest from reference TRBV5-6 and TRBJ2-2, the complete variable domain is DAGVTQSPTHLIKTRGQQVTLRCSPKSGHDTVSWYQQALGQGPQFIFQYYEEEERQRGNFPDRFSGHQFPNYSSELNVNALLLGDSALYLCASSLAKTTPGTGELFFGEGSRLTVL.

The chain links TRBV28 to TRBJ2-7, with 7 bases that match TRBD2. The CDR3 loop spans 15 amino acids. Germline V CDR1 and CDR2: MDHEN, SYDVKM. The trim removed 6 bases at V and 2 bases at J, leaving 10 bases unmatched. The CDR3 reads CASRGRERAPYEQYF. In DNA form, the CDR3 reads TGTGCCAGCAGGGGGAGGGAACGGGCCCCCTACGAGCAGTACTTC.

The chain uses TRBV28 and TRBJ1-6; D gene ambiguous. Deletions cut 3 bases from V and 7 bases from J, with 10 bases between. CDR1 is MDHEN, CDR2 SYDVKM, per germline. The CDR3 contains 14 residues. CDR3 region: CASSLNPVNSPLHF. The CDR3 DNA is TGTGCCAGCAGTTTGAACCCAGTAAATTCACCCCTCCACTTT.

This chain uses TRBV9 with TRBJ1-2; D ambiguous. Germline loops: CDR1 SGDLS, CDR2 YYNGEE. The CDR3 is 15 residues long. Trimming cost V 0 bases and J 4 bases, with 13 bases left between them. CDR3 residues: CASSVDPGGGYGYTF. The CDR3, as DNA: TGTGCCAGCAGCGTAGACCCGGGTGGAGGCTATGGCTACACCTTC.

The chain employs TRBV29-1 and TRBJ2-2; the match to TRBD2 covers 8 bases. Losses at the gene ends were 8 bases for V and 5 bases for J; bases not matched to a gene: 16. Germline assignment: CDR1 SQVTM and CDR2 ANQGSEA. This CDR3 has 16 residues. CDR3 loop: CSCRAGAGVRTGELFF. The DNA for the CDR3 is TGCAGCTGCCGAGCGGGGGCAGGGGTGAGGACCGGGGAGCTGTTTTTT.

The chain is built from TRBV19 and TRBJ2-5; 14 bases are a match to TRBD2. Germline-derived CDR1 and CDR2 are LNHDA and SQIVND (reference sequence). The ends lost 9 bases at V and 5 bases at J; junction bases unmatched: 14. This CDR3 is built from 17 residues. The CDR3 DNA reads as TGTGCCAGCAAACCGGCCTGGACTAGCGGGAGGCCCGAGACCCAGTACTTC. It encodes CASKPAWTSGRPETQYF.

The rearrangement uses TRBV19 and TRBJ1-6; possible D gene TRBD1, 6 bases. V was trimmed by 5 bases and J by 10 bases, leaving 21 bases between them. The CDR3 loop spans 16 amino acids. From germline, CDR1 is LNHDA and CDR2 SQIVND (reference sequence). Here the CDR3 DNA reads TGTGCCAGTAGTCCATGGGGGCGGACGGTACGGTCACCCCTCCACTTT. Translation gives CASSPWGRTVRSPLHF. Looking up the rest from reference TRBV19 and TRBJ1-6 gives the full variable domain: DGGITQSPKYLFRKEGQNVTLSCEQNLNHDAMYWYRQDPGQGLRLIYYSQIVNDFQKGDIAEGYSVSREKKESFPLTVTSAQKNPTAFYLCASSPWGRTVRSPLHFGNGTRLTVT.

The chain carries TRBV29-1 and TRBJ2-3, with D tentatively TRBD1 (5 bases). The CDR3 sequence is 16 residues long. Trimming took 5 bases from V and 0 from J, leaving 18 bases between them. Germline V gene sequence: CDR1 SQVTM, CDR2 ANQGSEA. The DNA for the CDR3 is TGCAGCGTTAAAGGCCAAGGAAGGGGAAGCACAGATACGCAGTATTTT. Protein product: CSVKGQGRGSTDTQYF.

This sequence joins TRBV28 and TRBJ1-6, with 7 nucleotides matching TRBD1. Germline V gene sequence: CDR1 MDHEN, CDR2 SYDVKM. The CDR3 is 19 residues long. The V segment lost 5 bases and the J segment 8 bases; nucleotides outside the gene matches: 21. The CDR3: CASSTDRVRGRTGDSPLHF. Here the CDR3 DNA reads TGTGCCAGCAGTACAGACCGGGTTAGGGGGCGGACGGGAGATTCACCCCTCCACTTT.

The V gene is TRBV5-4, the J gene TRBJ2-3, with TRBD1 identical over 8 bases. CDR1 SGHNT and CDR2 YYREEE come from the germline V gene (reference sequence). The CDR3 loop spans 17 amino acids. Trimming cost V 4 bases and J 2 bases; bases outside gene matches: 12. Written as DNA, the CDR3 is TGTGCCAGCAGCACCTGGACAGGGCGGGCCGTCACAGATACGCAGTATTTT. Translating gives CASSTWTGRAVTDTQYF. The full variable domain, its missing parts supplied by reference TRBV5-4 and TRBJ2-3, is ETGVTQSPTHLIKTRGQQVTLRCSSQSGHNTVSWYQQALGQGPQFIFQYYREEENGRGNFPPRFSGLQFPNYSSELNVNALELDDSALYLCASSTWTGRAVTDTQYFGPGTRLTVL.

The V gene is TRBV5-4, the J gene TRBJ2-5; 7 nucleotides agree with TRBD1. From germline, CDR1 is SGHNT and CDR2 YYREEE (reference sequence). The CDR3 extends over 15 amino acids. The trim removed 0 bases at V and 2 bases at J, leaving 4 bases unmatched. CDR3 nucleotides: TGTGCCAGCAGCTTGGAGTACAGGGGACAAGAGACCCAGTACTTC. This encodes CASSLEYRGQETQYF.

This chain connects TRBV10-2 to TRBJ1-2; D may be TRBD1 (5 bases). Between the trimmed V and J ends, which lost 1 base and 8 bases, there was a span of 8 bases. The CDR3 has 12 residues. CDR1 is WSHSY, CDR2 SAAADI, per germline. CDR3 amino acids: CASSEWGGGYTF. The CDR3 region has the DNA TGCGCCAGCAGTGAGTGGGGCGGAGGCTACACCTTC.

This sequence joins TRBV5-1 and TRBJ2-5; D possibly corresponds to TRBD1 (7 bases). The V gene's germline CDR1 is SGHRS and CDR2 YFSETQ. The CDR3 has 15 amino acids. The germline V and J ends were trimmed by 4 bases and 4 bases, with 17 bases remaining between them. The CDR3 nucleotides are TGCGCCAGCAGCAGTAGGACAGGAGGGCCAGAGACCCAGTACTTC. Its translation is CASSSRTGGPETQYF.

This chain uses TRBV4-2 with TRBJ1-1, with D possibly TRBD1 on 5 matching bases. CDR1 and CDR2 (germline): LGHNA, YNFKEQ. CDR3 length: 16 residues. V dropped 1 base and J dropped 0 bases, with 12 bases sitting between them. CDR3 residues: CASSQAGGAVNTEAFF. In DNA, the CDR3 is TGTGCCAGCAGCCAAGCGGGAGGGGCGGTGAACACTGAAGCTTTCTTT.